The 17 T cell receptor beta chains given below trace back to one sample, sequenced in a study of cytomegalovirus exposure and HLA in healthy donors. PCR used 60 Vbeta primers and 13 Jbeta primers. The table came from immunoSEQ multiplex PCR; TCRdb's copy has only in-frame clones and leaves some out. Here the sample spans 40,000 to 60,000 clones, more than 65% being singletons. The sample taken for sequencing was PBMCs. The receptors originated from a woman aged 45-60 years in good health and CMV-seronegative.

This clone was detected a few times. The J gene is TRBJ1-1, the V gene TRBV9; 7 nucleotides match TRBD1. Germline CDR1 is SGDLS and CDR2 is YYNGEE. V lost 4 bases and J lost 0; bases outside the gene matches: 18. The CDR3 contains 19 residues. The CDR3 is CASSFRPGPAGGLNTEAFF. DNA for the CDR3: TGTGCCAGCAGCTTCCGGCCGGGGCCGGCAGGGGGACTGAACACTGAAGCTTTCTTT.

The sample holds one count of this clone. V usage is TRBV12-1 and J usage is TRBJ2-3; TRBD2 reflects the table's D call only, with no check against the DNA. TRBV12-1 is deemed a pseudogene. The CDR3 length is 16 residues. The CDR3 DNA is TGTGCCAGCAGCCTCCGGACTAGCGGGGGAGCAGATACGCAGTATTTT. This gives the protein CASSLRTSGGADTQYF.

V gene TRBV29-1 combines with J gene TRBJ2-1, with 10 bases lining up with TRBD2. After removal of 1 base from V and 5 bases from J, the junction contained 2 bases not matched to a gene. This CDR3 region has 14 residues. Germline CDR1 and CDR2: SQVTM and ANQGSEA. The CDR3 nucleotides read TGCAGCGTTGAAGCTAGCGGGGGTAACAATGAGCAGTTCTTC. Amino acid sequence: CSVEASGGNNEQFF.

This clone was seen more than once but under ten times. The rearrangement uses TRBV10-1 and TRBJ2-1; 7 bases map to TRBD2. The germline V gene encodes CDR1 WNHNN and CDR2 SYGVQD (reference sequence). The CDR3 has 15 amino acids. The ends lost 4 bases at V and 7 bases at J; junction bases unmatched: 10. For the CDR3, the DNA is TGCGCCAGCAGTGCAATCGAGCGGGACGGTAATGAGCAGTTCTTC. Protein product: CASSAIERDGNEQFF.

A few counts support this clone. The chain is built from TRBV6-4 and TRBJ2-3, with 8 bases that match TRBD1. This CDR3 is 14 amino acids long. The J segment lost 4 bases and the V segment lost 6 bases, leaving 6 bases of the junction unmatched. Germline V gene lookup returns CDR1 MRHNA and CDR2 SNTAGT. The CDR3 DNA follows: TGTGCCAGCAGCCCCCGGACAGGGTCAGATACGCAGTATTTT. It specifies CASSPRTGSDTQYF.

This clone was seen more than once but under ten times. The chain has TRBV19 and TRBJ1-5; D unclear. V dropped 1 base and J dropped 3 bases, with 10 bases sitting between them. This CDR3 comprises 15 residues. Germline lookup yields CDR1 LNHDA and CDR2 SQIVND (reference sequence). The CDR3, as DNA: TGTGCCAGTAGTATAGGGCCGGGGTTCAATCAGCCCCAGCATTTT. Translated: CASSIGPGFNQPQHF.

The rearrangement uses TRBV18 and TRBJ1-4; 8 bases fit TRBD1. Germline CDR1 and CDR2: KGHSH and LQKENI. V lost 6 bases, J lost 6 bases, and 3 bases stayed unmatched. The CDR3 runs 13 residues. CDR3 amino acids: CASSGQGDEKLFF. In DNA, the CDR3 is TGTGCCAGCTCCGGACAGGGAGATGAAAAACTGTTTTTT.

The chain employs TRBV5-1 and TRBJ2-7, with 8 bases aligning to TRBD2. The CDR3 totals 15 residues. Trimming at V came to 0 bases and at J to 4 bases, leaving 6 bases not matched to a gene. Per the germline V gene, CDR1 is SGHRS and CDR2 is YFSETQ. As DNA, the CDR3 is TGCGCCAGCAGCTTGGCGGTCGGGAGGGGTTACGAGCAGTACTTC. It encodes CASSLAVGRGYEQYF.

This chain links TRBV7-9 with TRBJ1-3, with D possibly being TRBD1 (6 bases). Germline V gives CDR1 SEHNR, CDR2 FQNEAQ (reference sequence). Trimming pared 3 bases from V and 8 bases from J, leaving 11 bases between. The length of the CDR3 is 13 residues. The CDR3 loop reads CASSFTGTDTIYF. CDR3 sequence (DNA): TGTGCCAGCAGCTTTACAGGGACCGACACCATATATTTT.

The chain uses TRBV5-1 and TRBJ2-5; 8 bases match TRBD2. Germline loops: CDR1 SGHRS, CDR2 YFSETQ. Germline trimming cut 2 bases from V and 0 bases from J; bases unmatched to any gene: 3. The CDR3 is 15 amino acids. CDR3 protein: CASSFSGTNQETQYF. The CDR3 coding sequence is TGCGCCAGCAGCTTTAGCGGGACCAACCAAGAGACCCAGTACTTC.

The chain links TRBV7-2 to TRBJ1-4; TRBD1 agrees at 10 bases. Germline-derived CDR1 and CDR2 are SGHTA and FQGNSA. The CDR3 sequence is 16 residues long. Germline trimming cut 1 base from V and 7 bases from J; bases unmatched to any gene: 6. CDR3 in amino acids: CASSLGWTGGGEKLFF. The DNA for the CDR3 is TGTGCCAGCAGCTTAGGATGGACAGGGGGGGGTGAAAAACTGTTTTTT.

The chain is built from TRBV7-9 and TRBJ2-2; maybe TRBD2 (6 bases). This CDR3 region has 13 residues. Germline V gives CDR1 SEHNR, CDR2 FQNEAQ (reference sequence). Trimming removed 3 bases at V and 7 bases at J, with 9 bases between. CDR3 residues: CASSFLGGGELFF. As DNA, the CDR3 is TGTGCCAGCAGCTTCCTGGGGGGCGGGGAGCTGTTTTTT.

The DNA for the CDR3 is TGCGCCAGCAGCTTGTTAGGTGGGGGGCGGGAGGGCCGCGGAGAGCAGTTCTTC. Translation: CASSLLGGGREGRGEQFF. The V and J genes are TRBV5-1 and TRBJ2-1; TRBD2 matches 9 bases. V was clipped by 1 base and J by 10 bases; unmatched bases: 18. Germline V gene lookup returns CDR1 SGHRS and CDR2 YFSETQ. CDR3 size: 18 residues.

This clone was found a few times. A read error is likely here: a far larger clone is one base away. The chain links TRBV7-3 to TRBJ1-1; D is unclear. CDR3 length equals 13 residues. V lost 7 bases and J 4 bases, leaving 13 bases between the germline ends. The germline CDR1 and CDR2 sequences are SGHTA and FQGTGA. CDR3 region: CASKVGLGTEAFF. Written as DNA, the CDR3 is TGTGCCAGCAAAGTAGGACTTGGCACTGAAGCTTTCTTT.

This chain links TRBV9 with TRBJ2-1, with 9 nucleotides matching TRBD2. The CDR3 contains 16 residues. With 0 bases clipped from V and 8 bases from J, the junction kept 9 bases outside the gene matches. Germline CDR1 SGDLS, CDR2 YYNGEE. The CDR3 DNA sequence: TGTGCCAGCAGCGTAGGGGTTGCGGGAGGGCGAGATGAGCAGTTCTTC. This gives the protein CASSVGVAGGRDEQFF.

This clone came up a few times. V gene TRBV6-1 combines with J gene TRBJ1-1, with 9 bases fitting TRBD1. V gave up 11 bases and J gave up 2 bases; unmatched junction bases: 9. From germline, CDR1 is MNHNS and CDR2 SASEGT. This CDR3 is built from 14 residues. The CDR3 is CAGGPGQGNTEAFF. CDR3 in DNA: TGTGCCGGGGGACCGGGACAGGGTAACACTGAAGCTTTCTTT.

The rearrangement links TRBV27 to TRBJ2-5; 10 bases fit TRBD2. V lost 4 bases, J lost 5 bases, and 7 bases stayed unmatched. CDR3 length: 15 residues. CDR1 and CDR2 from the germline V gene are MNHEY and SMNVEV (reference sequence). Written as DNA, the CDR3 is TGTGCCAGCAGTTGGTCTAGCGGGGGAGAGGAGACCCAGTACTTC. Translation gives CASSWSSGGEETQYF.